This T cell receptor (beta chain) is drawn from a study of T-cell memory formation after mild COVID-19. Study-level results: Memory cells collected pre-infection included some clones that later responded, suggesting cross-reactive memory joined. The main location of contracting CD4+ clones was CM and EM, and that of contracting CD8+ clones was EMRA. Clones that got smaller from day 15 to 85 had even CD4/CD8, while clones growing later tipped toward CD4+.

The V and J ends lost 6 bases and 6 bases, in that order; junction bases with no gene match: 9. Germline V gene sequence: CDR1 DFQATT, CDR2 SNEGSKA (reference sequence). This CDR3 has 15 amino acids. On this clonotype: Antigen specificity is unknown.

UMIs and sample barcodes were carried by the TCR alpha and TCR beta cDNA libraries that 5'RACE produced using constant-segment primers. TCRdb re-analysed the 5' RACE reads in MiXCR, keeping a single row per CDR3 protein. This sample has roughly 350,000 distinct CDR3 sequences, with around 27% found just once. Sequenced material: PBMCs or a T cell subset sorted from them (not recorded which). The TCR originated in an adult woman who had mild COVID-19 (a few samples of this study predate the infection). Cell type and time point are not known. The chain links TRBV20-1 to TRBJ2-3; 13 bases are shared with TRBD2. CDR3 bases: TGCAGTGCCTATCGGACTAGCGGGGGTATGGATACGCAGTATTTT. Its protein is CSAYRTSGGMDTQYF.